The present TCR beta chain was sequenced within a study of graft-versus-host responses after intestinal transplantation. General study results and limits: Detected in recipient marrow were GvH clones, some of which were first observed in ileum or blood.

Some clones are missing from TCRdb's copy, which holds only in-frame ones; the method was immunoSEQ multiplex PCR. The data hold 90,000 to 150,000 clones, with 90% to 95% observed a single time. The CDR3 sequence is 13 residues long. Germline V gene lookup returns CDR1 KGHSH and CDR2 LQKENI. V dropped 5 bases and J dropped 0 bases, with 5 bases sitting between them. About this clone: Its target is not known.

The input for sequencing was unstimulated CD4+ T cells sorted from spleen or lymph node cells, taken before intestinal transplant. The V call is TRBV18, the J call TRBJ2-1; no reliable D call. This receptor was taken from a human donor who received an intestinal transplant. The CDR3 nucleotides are TGTGCCAGCTCAGCCGGCTCCTACAATGAGCAGTTCTTC. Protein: CASSAGSYNEQFF.